Presented here are 10 T cell receptor beta chains from one specimen sequenced in a study of patients and donors after allogeneic stem cell transplantation. TCRdb ran MiXCR on the RT-PCR reads and lists one entry per CDR3 protein. Of approximately 430,000 distinct CDR3 sequences in the sample, more than 15% were seen once. Specimen: blood, either unsorted or a sorted T cell fraction (not recorded which). The receptors derive from a human donor who was either an allogeneic HSCT recipient or a stem cell or donor lymphocyte infusion donor (not recorded which). It is not recorded whose cells these are; they may come from a transplant donor.

The chain recombines TRBV11-2 with TRBJ1-2, with D possibly TRBD1 on 6 matching bases. This CDR3 is 15 amino acids long. Germline CDR1 and CDR2: SGHAT and FQNNGV. The V gene lost 0 bases and the J gene lost 5 bases, with 13 bases spanning the gap. The CDR3 spells CASSLEAGGGYGYTF. In DNA form, the CDR3 reads TGTGCCAGCAGCTTAGAGGCGGGGGGCGGGTATGGCTACACCTTC.

V usage is TRBV5-1 and J usage is TRBJ2-7; 8 nucleotides match TRBD2. The CDR3 runs to 15 residues. The germline V gene has CDR1 SGHRS and CDR2 YFSETQ. J gave up 2 bases and V 4 bases, and 8 bases lay outside the gene matches. CDR3 amino acids: CASSPGGGLTYEQYF. CDR3 sequence (DNA): TGCGCCAGCAGCCCTGGCGGGGGGCTCACCTACGAGCAGTACTTC.

This clonotype was observed a handful of times. The chain recombines TRBV20-1 with TRBJ1-3, with D possibly being TRBD1 (5 bases). The V and J ends lost 1 base and 0 bases respectively, with 13 bases between them. Germline CDR1 is DFQATT and CDR2 is SNEGSKA (reference sequence). CDR3 size: 16 residues. Written as DNA, the CDR3 is TGCAGTGCTAGAGTGCCGGGACTGACCTCTGGAAACACCATATATTTT. Translating gives CSARVPGLTSGNTIYF.

V gene TRBV2 combines with J gene TRBJ2-1; 10 bases are a match to TRBD1. The CDR3 is made up of 15 amino acids. The germline CDR1 and CDR2 sequences are SNHLY and FYNNEI. The trim removed 7 bases at V and 9 bases at J, leaving 12 bases unmatched. CDR3 in amino acids: CASKGWTGGRSEQFF. CDR3 bases: TGTGCCAGCAAAGGCTGGACAGGGGGTCGGAGTGAGCAGTTCTTC.

This clonotype was counted between two and nine times. The chain has TRBV20-1 and TRBJ1-1; D is perhaps TRBD1 (6 bases). The ends were cut back, 3 bases at V and 1 base at J, with 9 bases in the middle. The V gene's germline CDR1 is DFQATT and CDR2 SNEGSKA (reference sequence). This CDR3 comprises 13 residues. CDR3 in DNA: TGCAGTGCTAGCGACAGGACGAACACTGAAGCTTTCTTT. It is translated as CSASDRTNTEAFF.

This clonotype was detected a few times. The gene calls are TRBV5-1 and TRBJ1-1; D is ambiguous. The CDR3 loop spans 13 amino acids. Germline-derived CDR1 and CDR2 are SGHRS and YFSETQ. The V and J ends lost 0 bases and 8 bases respectively, with 11 bases between them. The CDR3: CASSLAGSGEAFF. The CDR3 DNA is TGCGCCAGCAGCTTGGCGGGGAGCGGCGAAGCTTTCTTT.

Ten or more counts support this clonotype. The J gene is TRBJ1-1, the V gene TRBV9; the D gene is possibly TRBD1 (6 bases). The CDR3 consists of 15 residues. V was pared by 1 base and J by 4 bases, with 14 bases between. Germline lookup yields CDR1 SGDLS and CDR2 YYNGEE. The DNA of the CDR3 is TGTGCCAGCAGCGTATCCCGGACAGTCGGCACTGAAGCTTTCTTT. Translation gives CASSVSRTVGTEAFF.

This clonotype has more than one count but fewer than ten. V gene TRBV3-1 combines with J gene TRBJ1-3, with D perhaps TRBD1 (5 bases). CDR1 is LGHDT and CDR2 is YNNKEL in the germline V gene (reference sequence). This CDR3 is 14 amino acids long. V was cut by 5 bases and J by 2 bases, with 10 bases left in between. The CDR3 nucleotides read TGTGCCAGCAGCTCTCGGGGACCTGGAAACACCATATATTTT. It is translated as CASSSRGPGNTIYF.

The gene calls are TRBV2 and TRBJ1-4; TRBD1 aligns across 8 bases. The CDR3 extends over 15 amino acids. With 6 bases clipped from V and 5 bases from J, the junction kept 8 bases outside the gene matches. Germline-derived CDR1 and CDR2 are SNHLY and FYNNEI. CDR3 in amino acids: CASSGAGQENEKLFF. CDR3 in DNA: TGTGCCAGCAGCGGCGCGGGACAGGAAAATGAAAAACTGTTTTTT. The whole variable domain, filled in from reference TRBV2 and TRBJ1-4, reads EPEVTQTPSHQVTQMGQEVILRCVPISNHLYFYWYRQILGQKVEFLVSFYNNEISEKSEIFDDQFSVERPDGSNFTLKIRSTKLEDSAMYFCASSGAGQENEKLFFGSGTQLSVL.

V usage is TRBV12-3 or TRBV12-4 and J usage is TRBJ2-1; 14 bases are shared with TRBD2. V was pared by 7 bases and J by 1 base, with 9 bases of the junction left unmatched. The CDR3 runs to 18 residues. CDR3 region: CASTIGTSGSLSYNEQFF. The CDR3, as DNA: TGTGCCAGCACAATCGGGACTAGCGGGAGCTTGTCCTACAATGAGCAGTTCTTC.